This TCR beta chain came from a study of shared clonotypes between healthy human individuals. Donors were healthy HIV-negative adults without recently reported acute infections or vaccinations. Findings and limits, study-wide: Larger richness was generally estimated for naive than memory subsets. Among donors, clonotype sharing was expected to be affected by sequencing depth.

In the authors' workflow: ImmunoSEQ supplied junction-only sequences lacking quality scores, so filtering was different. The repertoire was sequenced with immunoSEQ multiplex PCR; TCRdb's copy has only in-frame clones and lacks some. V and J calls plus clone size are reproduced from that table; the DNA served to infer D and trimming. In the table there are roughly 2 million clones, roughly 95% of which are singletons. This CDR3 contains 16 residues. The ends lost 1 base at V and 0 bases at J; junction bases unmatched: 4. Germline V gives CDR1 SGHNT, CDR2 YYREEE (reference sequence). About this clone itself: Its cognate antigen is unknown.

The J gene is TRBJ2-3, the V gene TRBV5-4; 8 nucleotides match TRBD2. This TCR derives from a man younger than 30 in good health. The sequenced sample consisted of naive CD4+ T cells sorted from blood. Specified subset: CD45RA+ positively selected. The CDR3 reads CASSLYPSGSTDTQYF. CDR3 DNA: TGTGCCAGCAGCTTGTATCCTAGCGGGAGCACAGATACGCAGTATTTT.